This is a list of T cell receptor beta chains from one sample in a study of blood T cell repertoires in COVID-19. Using immunoSEQ multiplex PCR, the repertoire was profiled, and TCRdb retains in-frame clones only, with some absent. Altogether about 69,000 clones are present, around 90% being singletons, with the ten largest covering about 5%. Input material: peripheral blood. The source is a man between 45 and 60 years old with acute or convalescent COVID-19. Each CDR3 is given with its conserved first and last residue. A D gene is named only where the DNA matches it firmly. Some rows have no size entry. The others give once, few or many, or a class for an expanded clone.

j_gene	abundance	d_gene	v_gene	CDR3aa	CDR3nt
TRBJ1-5	once	NA	TRBV7-8	CASSPWAGKSNQPQHF	TGTGCCAGCAGCCCCTGGGCAGGCAAGAGCAATCAGCCCCAGCATTTT
TRBJ2-4	NA	TRBD1	TRBV3-1/TRBV3-2	CASSQPGQKYF	TGTGCCAGCAGCCAACCGGGACAGAAGTACTTC
TRBJ1-1	NA	TRBD1	TRBV2	CASSVAWDRVDTEAFF	TGTGCCAGCAGCGTCGCCTGGGACAGGGTTGACACTGAAGCTTTCTTT
TRBJ2-1	NA	TRBD2	TRBV18	CASGRSGGPYNEQFF	TGTGCCAGCGGCCGGAGCGGGGGGCCTTACAATGAGCAGTTCTTC
TRBJ2-3	few	NA	TRBV18	CASSPPPGADTQYF	TGTGCCAGCTCACCACCCCCGGGTGCAGATACGCAGTATTTT
TRBJ2-5	NA	TRBD2	TRBV6-2/TRBV6-3	CASSFGGRGSETQYF	TGTGCCAGCAGCTTCGGGGGGAGAGGGTCGGAGACCCAGTACTTC
TRBJ2-5	NA	TRBD2	TRBV7-2	CASSLVGPAGGRKTQYF	TGTGCCAGCAGCTTAGTGGGTCCAGCGGGAGGGCGGAAGACCCAGTACTTC
TRBJ2-1	NA	TRBD2	TRBV11-3	CASSFLAGGINEQFF	TGTGCCAGCAGCTTTCTAGCGGGAGGTATCAATGAGCAGTTCTTC
TRBJ1-6	NA	TRBD1	TRBV27	CASSPSTGWDNSPLHF	TGTGCCAGCAGTCCCTCGACAGGGTGGGATAATTCACCCCTCCACTTT
TRBJ2-7	NA	NA	TRBV11-2	CASSPLWAYEQYF	TGTGCCAGCAGCCCTTTGTGGGCGTACGAGCAGTACTTC
TRBJ2-4	NA	NA	TRBV6-2/TRBV6-3	CASSSAELAKNIQYF	TGTGCCAGCAGTTCGGCGGAATTGGCCAAAAACATTCAGTACTTC
TRBJ1-5	NA	TRBD1	TRBV7-2	CASSSSYRGKGSNQPQHF	TGTGCCAGCAGCTCCTCCTACAGGGGCAAGGGGAGCAATCAGCCCCAGCATTTT
TRBJ2-3	few	NA	TRBV7-6	CASSSRVADTQYF	TGTGCCAGCAGCTCCAGGGTCGCAGATACGCAGTATTTT
TRBJ1-4	NA	NA	TRBV7-8	CASRLGLTTNEKLFF	TGTGCCAGCAGGTTGGGACTCACAACTAATGAAAAACTGTTTTTT
TRBJ2-3	NA	TRBD1	TRBV5-4	CASSSRQGTDTQYF	TGTGCCAGCAGCTCCCGACAGGGAACAGATACGCAGTATTTT
TRBJ2-7	NA	NA	TRBV5-1	CASSLETDDLSYEQYF	TGCGCCAGCAGCTTGGAGACAGACGACCTCTCCTACGAGCAGTACTTC
TRBJ2-1	NA	NA	TRBV3-1/TRBV3-2	CASSQDGDEQFF	TGTGCCAGCAGCCAAGACGGGGATGAGCAGTTCTTC
TRBJ2-7	NA	TRBD2	TRBV7-6	CASTKREATSYEQYF	TGTGCCAGCACAAAGCGGGAGGCAACCTCCTACGAGCAGTACTTC
TRBJ2-3	NA	TRBD2	TRBV11-3	CASSPGTKDTQYF	TGTGCCAGCAGCCCCGGGACTAAAGATACGCAGTATTTT
TRBJ2-3	once	TRBD2	TRBV11-3	CASSLRLAGASADTQYF	TGTGCCAGCAGCTTAAGACTAGCGGGAGCTTCAGCAGATACGCAGTATTTT
TRBJ1-1	NA	NA	TRBV18	CASSGRGSDTEAFF	TGTGCCAGCTCCGGTCGAGGGTCGGACACTGAAGCTTTCTTT
TRBJ2-7	NA	TRBD1	TRBV7-8	CASVINTGAYEQYF	TGTGCCAGCGTTATTAATACAGGGGCTTACGAGCAGTACTTC
TRBJ2-1	NA	TRBD2	TRBV9	CASSVVVSGSLGEQFF	TGTGCCAGCAGCGTAGTTGTTAGCGGGAGCCTCGGTGAGCAGTTCTTC
TRBJ2-7	NA	TRBD1	TRBV13	CASSNGQGRHYEQYF	TGTGCCAGCAGCAATGGACAGGGGCGGCACTACGAGCAGTACTTC
TRBJ1-1	NA	TRBD1	TRBV30	CAWSRRDSEAFF	TGTGCCTGGAGCCGCCGGGACAGTGAAGCTTTCTTT
TRBJ1-2	few	TRBD1	TRBV5-1	CASSLEGQGYGYTF	TGCGCCAGCAGCTTGGAAGGACAGGGCTATGGCTACACCTTC
TRBJ1-3	NA	TRBD1	TRBV7-6	CASSRRTGTPSGNTIYF	TGTGCCAGCAGCCGCAGGACAGGGACCCCCTCTGGAAACACCATATATTTT
TRBJ1-5	NA	TRBD1	TRBV7-8	CASTQNSGQGGQPQHF	TGTGCCAGCACCCAAAATTCGGGACAGGGAGGTCAGCCCCAGCATTTT
TRBJ2-2	NA	TRBD1	TRBV5-1	CASSLGQGLRGELFF	TGCGCCAGCAGCTTGGGACAGGGTTTACGCGGGGAGCTGTTTTTT